Sequencing of this TCR beta chain was carried out in a study of blood T cell repertoires in COVID-19. Using immunoSEQ multiplex PCR, the repertoire was profiled, and TCRdb retains in-frame clones only, with some absent. The table has around 50,000 clones, 78% seen once; the top ten hold approximately 5%. The CDR3 has 15 amino acids. Germline CDR1 and CDR2: GTSNPN and SVGIG (reference sequence). Trimming removed 0 bases at V and 6 bases at J, with 14 bases between. The rearrangement uses TRBV30 and TRBJ1-4; tentative D call: TRBD1 (5 bases). Sequenced: PBMCs or T cells enriched from blood (not recorded which). The receptor was isolated from a woman between 45 and 60 years old with acute COVID-19. CDR3 in amino acids: CAWSVFGGGDEKLFF. CDR3 nucleotides: TGTGCCTGGAGTGTATTCGGGGGGGGAGATGAAAAACTGTTTTTT.